Only one count was recorded for the clone carrying this T cell receptor (beta chain). The sample is drawn from a study of blood T cell repertoires in COVID-19. On the study more broadly: Samples representing acute and convalescent COVID-19 were sourced from the United States, Italy and Spain. PBMCs, B-cell-depleted T cells, or T cells were the source of the cDNA or gDNA that made up the material.

In the original analysis: Researchers report that nucleated cell counts were estimated from reference gene primer amplification. Clones were read by immunoSEQ multiplex PCR, and TCRdb kept only the in-frame ones, dropping some. V, J and clone size are taken as reported in that table, and D and trimming were inferred from the DNA itself. Here the sample spans 50,000 to 65,000 clones, around 88% being singletons. The origin of this receptor is a man between 60 and 75 years old with acute or convalescent COVID-19. The sequenced material came from peripheral blood.

CDR3 sequence: CASSQGPLQGNPYCEQYF. CDR3 DNA: TGCGCCAGCAGTCAAGGCCCTCTACAGGGAAATCCCTACTGCGAGCAGTACTTC. V is TRBV23-1 and J is TRBJ2-7; D is perhaps TRBD1 (6 bases). TRBV23-1 is an open reading frame whose function is uncertain. The CDR3 loop spans 18 amino acids. With 2 bases removed from V and 6 bases from J, the gap between germline ends came to 26 bases.